The clone carrying this T cell receptor (beta chain) has just one count. Its target is unknown. Germline V gene sequence: CDR1 SGDLS, CDR2 YYNGEE. V was pared by 5 bases and J by 10 bases, with 6 bases of the junction left unmatched. The CDR3 consists of 13 residues. The donors were part of the validation cohort, which consisted of roughly 120 subjects and was separate from the first cohort of several hundred subjects. The data were produced by immunoSEQ multiplex PCR, yet TCRdb's version contains in-frame clones alone and is incomplete. The profile covers about 220,000 clones, with about 93% appearing a single time and more than 0.85% taken by the ten largest. These data belong to a study of cytomegalovirus exposure and HLA in healthy donors. Study in general: The 600 to 800 first-cohort repertoires shared a platform with the approximately 110 validation repertoires, as reported in a later analysis. The study's findings and limits: Rare sequences made up most TCRs, while some public TCRs were found in many donors.

V usage is TRBV9 and J usage is TRBJ1-4; 9 bases line up with TRBD1. What was sequenced was PBMCs. This TCR was sampled from a young woman in good health and CMV-seronegative. CDR3 amino acids: CASSLDRGGKLFF. CDR3 bases: TGTGCCAGCAGTCTGGACAGGGGAGGAAAACTGTTTTTT.